This is a list of T cell receptor beta chains from one sample in a study of OX40 agonist ivuxolimab in advanced cancers. Libraries were prepared by immunoSEQ multiplex PCR; TCRdb keeps only in-frame clonotypes and omits some of them. The sample carries 40,000 to 45,000 clones, approximately 86% recorded once. The source was CD4+ or CD8+ T cells sorted from blood, collected in a trial of the OX40 agonist ivuxolimab. The receptor source for this set is an adult with an advanced solid tumor such as melanoma, head and neck, liver or kidney cancer. The conserved cysteine and the conserved F or W are not part of the CDR3 here. The order of the fields is clone size, J gene, V gene, CDR3 protein. Clone size is stated in some rows and not others, as once, few, many or a class when expanded.

size: -
J: TRBJ2-7
V: TRBV11-2
CDR3: ASSLNYEQY

size: once
J: TRBJ2-2
V: TRBV5-6
CDR3: ASSFDKGLTGELF

size: -
J: TRBJ1-2
V: TRBV6-1
CDR3: ASSLYRAANYGYT

size: once
J: TRBJ1-2
V: TRBV6-5
CDR3: ASSYFRGADYGYT

size: -
J: TRBJ2-1
V: TRBV7-2
CDR3: ASSRGLAGESEQF

size: -
J: TRBJ2-5
V: TRBV2
CDR3: ASINPTRGTQY

size: -
J: TRBJ2-5
V: TRBV9
CDR3: ASSFGTEETQY

size: -
J: TRBJ2-7
V: TRBV29-1
CDR3: SVDAGTAYEQY

size: -
J: TRBJ1-5
V: TRBV7-2
CDR3: ASSFTDSNQPQH

size: -
J: TRBJ1-4
V: TRBV19
CDR3: ASTGTGVAGVEKLF

size: -
J: TRBJ2-5
V: TRBV9
CDR3: ASSSSLMGSSQY

size: -
J: TRBJ2-7
V: TRBV19
CDR3: ASSPRTSGGPLYEQY

size: -
J: TRBJ2-3
V: TRBV18
CDR3: ASSQGEEQVAKRDTQY

size: -
J: TRBJ2-1
V: TRBV5-1
CDR3: ASRPRGLAGEEEF

size: -
J: TRBJ1-2
V: TRBV28
CDR3: ASSLVQLNYGYT

size: -
J: TRBJ1-1
V: TRBV18
CDR3: ASSPVAESTEAF

size: -
J: TRBJ2-3
V: TRBV7-2
CDR3: ASSLRWGLGDTQY

size: -
J: TRBJ1-1
V: TRBV11-2
CDR3: ASSLGLTAAEAF

size: -
J: TRBJ2-1
V: TRBV7-9
CDR3: ASIPRGTADNEQF

size: -
J: TRBJ2-1
V: TRBV2
CDR3: ASSEVAGPNNEQF

size: -
J: TRBJ1-4
V: TRBV6-1
CDR3: ASSVGSGRLNEKLF

size: -
J: TRBJ1-1
V: TRBV5-1
CDR3: ASSRQGAAEAF

size: -
J: TRBJ2-5
V: TRBV6-1
CDR3: ASALGKERTQY

size: -
J: TRBJ2-3
V: TRBV5-4
CDR3: ASSGGESTDTQY

size: -
J: TRBJ1-2
V: TRBV4-2
CDR3: ASSQDLGQNPYGYT

size: -
J: TRBJ1-6
V: TRBV2
CDR3: ASSERGRGGSPLH

size: -
J: TRBJ2-1
V: TRBV15
CDR3: ATSTLITGVGNEQF

size: -
J: TRBJ1-1
V: TRBV10-3
CDR3: AISTGALNTEAF

size: -
J: TRBJ2-7
V: TRBV19
CDR3: ASSMRAPRNEQY

size: -
J: TRBJ2-1
V: TRBV30
CDR3: AENTGSRDEQF

size: -
J: TRBJ2-7
V: TRBV11-2
CDR3: ASSRDHGAEQY

size: -
J: TRBJ1-5
V: TRBV12-5
CDR3: ASGLDGDQPQH

size: -
J: TRBJ1-1
V: TRBV2
CDR3: ASSGIGQGDTEAF

size: -
J: TRBJ2-1
V: TRBV5-1
CDR3: ASSPLAESYNEQF

size: -
J: TRBJ2-7
V: TRBV7-2
CDR3: ASSLSGSSYEQY

size: few
J: TRBJ1-4
V: TRBV11-2
CDR3: ASSIGTNPFNEKLF

size: -
J: TRBJ1-6
V: TRBV14
CDR3: ASSQVGSYNSPLH

size: -
J: TRBJ2-1
V: TRBV6-4
CDR3: ASSDSTGRASYNEQF

size: -
J: TRBJ2-5
V: TRBV7-9
CDR3: ASSLPLTGSQETQY

size: -
J: TRBJ2-1
V: TRBV6-6
CDR3: ASLFAGRSNEQF

size: -
J: TRBJ2-7
V: TRBV30
CDR3: ARAGQGISEQY

size: -
J: TRBJ1-3
V: TRBV7-9
CDR3: ASSLGGRNTIY

size: -
J: TRBJ1-5
V: TRBV7-2
CDR3: ASSPGTPNQPQH

size: -
J: TRBJ1-2
V: TRBV6-4
CDR3: ASSADNRGTVGYT

size: -
J: TRBJ1-1
V: TRBV28
CDR3: ASSPPLNTEAF

size: few
J: TRBJ2-3
V: TRBV5-1
CDR3: ASSLAGDGTDTQY

size: once
J: TRBJ2-3
V: TRBV5-3
CDR3: ARIRTPLGTSGRSDTQY

size: -
J: TRBJ2-7
V: TRBV18
CDR3: ASSLTGGDYEQY

size: -
J: TRBJ1-1
V: TRBV7-6
CDR3: ASSSDSNTEAF

size: -
J: TRBJ2-7
V: TRBV7-2
CDR3: ASSLVAPAGEQY

size: -
J: TRBJ1-6
V: TRBV7-2
CDR3: ASSPRQGASSPLH

size: -
J: TRBJ2-3
V: TRBV18
CDR3: ASSLRLTDSSLFTQY

size: once
J: TRBJ2-7
V: TRBV4-1
CDR3: ASSQGAGVSYEQY

size: -
J: TRBJ2-2
V: TRBV19
CDR3: ASSIQGGRTGELF

size: -
J: TRBJ2-2
V: TRBV28
CDR3: ASKEAGGAKGGELF